The entry below describes one T cell receptor (beta chain). Germline CDR1 LGHNA, CDR2 YNFKEQ. The CDR3 is 19 amino acids. V lost 9 bases, J lost 5 bases, and 16 bases stayed unmatched. Assay: immunoSEQ multiplex PCR; the TCRdb copy retains only in-frame clones and omits some. The sample carries tens of thousands of clones, about 81% recorded once. These data are taken from a study of PD-L1 blockade in urothelial cancer. As for the study in general: Earlier, patients had received 0 to 3 chemotherapy regimens.

Specified time point: pretreatment peripheral blood. The receptor's source is a man between 65 and 85 years old with urothelial cancer. This chain joins TRBV4-2 and TRBJ2-1, with 16 bases identical to TRBD2. The source material was PBMCs, sampled around atezolizumab (anti-PD-L1) treatment. The CDR3 coding sequence is TGTGCCAGTATTCAAACAGCGGGACTAGCGGGAGGGAGAAACAATGAGCAGTTCTTC. Protein product: CASIQTAGLAGGRNNEQFF.